These 20 T cell receptor beta chains share one sample of origin, sequenced in a study of response to subunit inactivated influenza vaccine. One entry per CDR3 protein, called by TCRdb with MiXCR from the RT-PCR reads. Of hundreds of thousands of distinct CDR3 sequences listed, 11% to 15% are singletons. The sequencing used PBMCs from blood, collected 14 days before vaccination. All receptors come from a man aged 50 or older who received an inactivated influenza vaccine.

This clonotype was picked up a small number of times. The J gene is TRBJ2-1, the V gene TRBV6-5, with D possibly TRBD2 on 6 matching bases. Germline loops: CDR1 MNHEY, CDR2 SVGAGI. Deletions cut 3 bases from V and 12 bases from J, with 12 bases between. This CDR3 contains 12 residues. The CDR3 DNA reads as TGTGCCAGCAGTTATCAGGGACTGGTGCAGTTCTTC. It specifies CASSYQGLVQFF.

This chain uses TRBV12-3 or TRBV12-4 with TRBJ1-2; D is unclear. The V and J ends lost 8 bases and 2 bases respectively, with 9 bases between them. CDR3 length: 12 amino acids. CDR3: CASGSRNYGYTF. CDR3 bases: TGTGCCAGCGGGTCTCGGAACTATGGCTACACCTTC.

This clonotype was detected only a few times. This rearrangement joins TRBV12-3 or TRBV12-4 to TRBJ2-5; the D gene is possibly TRBD2 (6 bases). The V gene lost 3 bases and the J gene lost 1 base, with 15 bases spanning the gap. This CDR3 spans 16 amino acids. The CDR3 is CASSFKLAPAQETQYF. DNA of the CDR3: TGTGCCAGCAGTTTTAAGCTAGCGCCTGCCCAAGAGACCCAGTACTTC.

This clonotype was seen more than once but under ten times. The V gene is TRBV5-1, the J gene TRBJ2-7; TRBD1 is a possible D gene (5 bases). The ends were cut back, 1 base at V and 0 bases at J, with 8 bases in the middle. CDR1 and CDR2 (germline): SGHRS, YFSETQ. The CDR3 length is 14 residues. The CDR3 reads CASSLTGLSYEQYF. As DNA, the CDR3 is TGCGCCAGCAGCTTGACAGGTCTCTCCTACGAGCAGTACTTC.

This clonotype was observed many times. A read error may account for a junction end that differs from germline. The chain has TRBV4-3 and TRBJ1-1; D not resolved. This CDR3 comprises 13 residues. In germline, CDR1 is LGHNA, CDR2 YSLEER. The CDR3 DNA sequence: TGTGCCAGCAGCCAAGATCTTAGGACTGAAGCTTTCTTT. Translating it yields CASSQDLRTEAFF.

In its sample, this clonotype was seen a few times. V and J are TRBV2 and TRBJ2-4, with D tentatively TRBD1 (6 bases). Between the trimmed V and J ends, which lost 8 bases and 0 bases, there was a span of 14 bases. Germline loops: CDR1 SNHLY, CDR2 FYNNEI. This CDR3 is 15 amino acids long. The chain's CDR3 is CASSPVRGAKNIQYF. CDR3 DNA: TGTGCCAGCTCCCCGGTCAGGGGAGCCAAAAACATTCAGTACTTC. The entire variable domain, with the rest obtained from reference TRBV2 and TRBJ2-4, is as follows: EPEVTQTPSHQVTQMGQEVILRCVPISNHLYFYWYRQILGQKVEFLVSFYNNEISEKSEIFDDQFSVERPDGSNFTLKIRSTKLEDSAMYFCASSPVRGAKNIQYFGAGTRLSVL.

In this sample, this clonotype turned up many times. The rearrangement joins TRBV2 to TRBJ2-1; 9 nucleotides line up with TRBD2. CDR3 length equals 15 residues. Germline V gene lookup returns CDR1 SNHLY and CDR2 FYNNEI. V lost 6 bases to trimming and J lost 4 bases; unmatched junction nucleotides: 7. The CDR3 here is CASRRLAALYNEQFF. The CDR3 nucleotides are TGTGCCAGCAGAAGACTAGCGGCTTTGTACAATGAGCAGTTCTTC.

This clonotype has just a few counts. V gene TRBV2 combines with J gene TRBJ1-1, with a tentative D call TRBD1 (6 bases). Per germline, CDR1 SNHLY and CDR2 FYNNEI. V was clipped by 4 bases and J by 4 bases, with 13 bases between them. This CDR3 contains 14 residues. CDR3 nucleotides: TGTGCCAGCAGTGTCCGGGGGCCGGGCACTGAAGCTTTCTTT. This codes for CASSVRGPGTEAFF.

V and J are TRBV20-1 and TRBJ2-2; no clear D gene. The CDR3 consists of 14 residues. Trimming removed 1 base from V and 1 base from J, with 7 bases in between. Germline V CDR1 and CDR2: DFQATT, SNEGSKA (reference sequence). The CDR3 protein is CSARVPENTGELFF. In DNA form, the CDR3 reads TGCAGTGCTAGAGTCCCAGAGAACACCGGGGAGCTGTTTTTT.

The DNA for the CDR3 is TGCAGTGCTAGACGCCGGGACAGCAATCAGCCCCAGCATTTT. As protein: CSARRRDSNQPQHF. The chain joins TRBV20-1 to TRBJ1-5, with D possibly being TRBD1 (5 bases). V was cut by 2 bases and J by 1 base, with 9 bases left in between. Germline V gene lookup returns CDR1 DFQATT and CDR2 SNEGSKA (reference sequence). The CDR3 is 14 residues long.

This clonotype was detected ten times or more. The V call is TRBV6-2 or TRBV6-3, the J call TRBJ2-5; D not certain. Germline V gene lookup returns CDR1 MNHEY and CDR2 SVGEGT. Trimming removed 3 bases from V and 5 bases from J, with 10 bases in between. This CDR3 is 13 amino acids long. The CDR3 DNA sequence: TGTGCCAGCAGTTATGAGGTCGGGGAGACCCAGTACTTC. This translates into CASSYEVGETQYF.

A few counts support this clonotype. V and J are TRBV24-1 and TRBJ2-5; 8 bases align to TRBD1. This CDR3 contains 16 residues. CDR1 is KGHDR and CDR2 is SFDVKD in the germline V gene. Losses at the gene ends were 1 base for V and 5 bases for J; bases not matched to a gene: 8. DNA of the CDR3: TGTGCCACCAGTGATTTTAGCATTCGGACAGGGGAGACCCAGTACTTC. Residues: CATSDFSIRTGETQYF.

J is TRBJ1-5 and V is TRBV7-2, with D maybe TRBD1 (5 bases). Germline V lookup: CDR1 SGHTA, CDR2 FQGNSA. V lost 1 base and J lost 4, with 11 bases in between. CDR3 length equals 15 residues. CDR3 protein: CASSLEGPGNQPQHF. The CDR3 coding sequence is TGTGCCAGCAGCTTAGAAGGGCCAGGGAATCAGCCCCAGCATTTT.

This clonotype was detected a few times. In nucleotides, the CDR3 is TGTGCCAGCAGTTTAATCAGTCAGGGGGCTTCCTATGGCTACACCTTC. This gives the protein CASSLISQGASYGYTF. The V and J genes are TRBV12-3 or TRBV12-4 and TRBJ1-2, with 8 bases lining up with TRBD1. The CDR3 has 16 residues. V gave up 2 bases and J gave up 4 bases; unmatched junction bases: 9.

The CDR3 coding sequence is TGCAGCGTTTCCCCGGGACAGGGCGTCCCAGAGACCCAGTACTTC. This gives the protein CSVSPGQGVPETQYF. The chain uses TRBV29-1 and TRBJ2-5; 9 bases align to TRBD1. This CDR3 comprises 15 residues. In germline, CDR1 is SQVTM, CDR2 ANQGSEA. Trimming removed 5 bases from V and 4 bases from J; junction bases left unmatched: 11. The entire variable domain, with the rest obtained from reference TRBV29-1 and TRBJ2-5, is as follows: SAVISQKPSRDICQRGTSLTIQCQVDSQVTMMFWYRQQPGQSLTLIATANQGSEATYESGFVIDKFPISRPNLTFSTLTVSNMSPEDSSIYLCSVSPGQGVPETQYFGPGTRLLVL.

The rearrangement links TRBV9 to TRBJ2-5; D is tentatively TRBD1 or TRBD2 (5 bases each). Between the trimmed V and J ends, which lost 4 bases and 5 bases, there was a span of 12 bases. The CDR3 has 13 amino acids. Germline V CDR1 and CDR2: SGDLS, YYNGEE. Here the CDR3 reads CASSTPRGETQYF. The CDR3 region has the DNA TGTGCCAGCAGCACCCCACGGGGCGAGACCCAGTACTTC.

This clonotype was seen ten or more times. The chain uses TRBV7-9 and TRBJ1-1; D is possibly TRBD1 (6 bases). The germline V gene has CDR1 SEHNR and CDR2 FQNEAQ (reference sequence). V was cut by 5 bases and J by 1 base, with 11 bases left in between. The CDR3 loop spans 14 amino acids. The CDR3 DNA reads TGTGCCAGCAGCACGCGGACAGCGAACACTGAAGCTTTCTTT. This codes for CASSTRTANTEAFF. The full variable domain, with the rest looked up from reference TRBV7-9 and TRBJ1-1, is DTGVSQNPRHKITKRGQNVTFRCDPISEHNRLYWYRQTLGQGPEFLTYFQNEAQLEKSRLLSDRFSAERPKGSFSTLEIQRTEQGDSAMYLCASSTRTANTEAFFGQGTRLTVV.

This clonotype appeared a few times. This chain links TRBV10-3 with TRBJ1-6; the match to TRBD1 covers 10 bases. Germline CDR1 reads ENHRY; CDR2 reads SYGVKD. The CDR3 consists of 18 residues. V was clipped by 3 bases and J by 6 bases; unmatched bases: 11. CDR3: CAISDLRQGAQVNSPLHF. Here the CDR3 DNA reads TGTGCCATCAGTGATCTACGACAGGGGGCTCAAGTTAATTCACCCCTCCACTTT.

The chain has TRBV28 and TRBJ2-7; tentative D call: TRBD2 (5 bases). Trimming stripped 7 bases from V and 5 bases from J, with 15 bases between. The V gene's germline CDR1 is MDHEN and CDR2 SYDVKM. The CDR3 covers 13 residues. CDR3: CASNPVGDDEQYF. In nucleotides, the CDR3 is TGTGCCAGCAATCCAGTCGGGGATGACGAGCAGTACTTC. Combining the CDR3 with reference TRBV28 and TRBJ2-7 gives the whole variable domain DVKVTQSSRYLVKRTGEKVFLECVQDMDHENMFWYRQDPGLGLRLIYFSYDVKMKEKGDIPEGYSVSREKKERFSLILESASTNQTSMYLCASNPVGDDEQYFGPGTRLTVT.

This clonotype was seen a few times. The genes are TRBV5-6 and TRBJ1-1; the D is unclear. V was trimmed by 4 bases and J by 3 bases, leaving 16 bases between them. Germline V CDR1 and CDR2: SGHDT, YYEEEE. The CDR3 sequence is 15 residues long. CDR3 sequence reads: CASSLSARMDTEAFF. The CDR3 DNA follows: TGTGCCAGCAGCCTTTCGGCCAGGATGGACACTGAAGCTTTCTTT. The variable domain in full, with the rest retrieved from reference TRBV5-6 and TRBJ1-1, is DAGVTQSPTHLIKTRGQQVTLRCSPKSGHDTVSWYQQALGQGPQFIFQYYEEEERQRGNFPDRFSGHQFPNYSSELNVNALLLGDSALYLCASSLSARMDTEAFFGQGTRLTVV.